The clone carrying this T cell receptor beta chain was seen a handful of times. TCRdb re-called the 5' RACE reads with MiXCR, one entry per CDR3 protein. The sample lists about 470,000 distinct CDR3 sequences; over 15% were seen once. This sample was taken from a study of T-cell memory formation after mild COVID-19. The trim removed 0 bases at V and 5 bases at J, leaving 7 bases unmatched. This CDR3 region has 16 residues. Germline V gene sequence: CDR1 SGHTA, CDR2 FQGTGA. The chain has TRBV7-3 and TRBJ1-1; 9 bases line up with TRBD1. Sample: PBMCs or a T cell subset sorted from them (not recorded which). This receptor was taken from an adult woman who had mild COVID-19 (a few samples of this study predate the infection). Cell type and time point are not known. The CDR3 loop is CASSLTAGQGRTEAFF. The CDR3 DNA reads as TGTGCCAGCAGCTTAACCGCCGGACAGGGGAGGACTGAAGCTTTCTTT.